Listed below are T cell receptor beta chains from one sample, sequenced in a study of T cell repertoires in cytomegalovirus infection. One entry per CDR3 protein results from TCRdb running MiXCR on the reads. The table lists some 500,000 distinct CDR3 sequences, around 40% of them singletons. Antigens for these TCRs are unknown. The specimen was cultured PBMCs, collected from culture after CMV antigen stimulation. The receptors were gathered from a human donor in good health (CMV status not recorded). Some clones in this sample may be carry-over from other donors' samples. Both conserved end residues are part of each CDR3. A D gene is named only where the DNA matches it firmly. Expanded clones get a size class; other rows say once, few or many, or leave the size out.

TRBJ1-4 NA NA TRBV7-2 CASSLTSQLGIATNEKLFF TGTGCCAGCAGCTTAACCAGCCAGCTGGGGATTGCAACTAATGAAAAACTGTTTTTT
TRBJ2-7 once NA TRBV5-1 CASSALPGHTYEQYF TGCGCCAGCAGCGCACTACCGGGACACACCTACGAGCAGTACTTC
TRBJ1-2 once NA TRBV5-6 CASSLGGLLNYGYTF TGTGCCAGCAGCTTGGGTGGCTTGCTTAACTATGGCTACACCTTC
TRBJ2-3 NA NA TRBV6-1 CASSERVRATDTQYF TGTGCCAGCAGTGAAAGGGTCAGGGCGACAGATACGCAGTATTTT
TRBJ2-1 NA NA TRBV7-9 CASSSATVGQSLNEQFF TGTGCCAGCAGCTCCGCGACGGTCGGACAGAGTCTCAATGAGCAGTTCTTC
TRBJ1-5 few NA TRBV7-9 CASSSTGFSNQPQHF TGTGCCAGCAGCTCCACAGGGTTTAGCAATCAGCCCCAGCATTTT
TRBJ2-1 many NA TRBV12-3/TRBV12-4 CASGGTSSYNEQFF TGTGCTAGTGGAGGTACCAGCTCCTACAATGAGCAGTTCTTC
TRBJ2-3 few NA TRBV24-1 CATSDYTDTQYF TGTGCCACCAGTGATTACACAGATACGCAGTATTTT
TRBJ1-2 NA TRBD1 TRBV5-1 CASSSYRQGGGYGYTF TGCGCCAGCAGCTCCTACCGACAGGGCGGCGGCTATGGCTACACCTTC
TRBJ1-5 few NA TRBV2 CASRKTGLYSNQPQHF TGTGCCAGCAGGAAGACAGGACTATATAGCAATCAGCCCCAGCATTTT
TRBJ1-2 NA NA TRBV11-2 CASSPPGTTFDSYTF TGTGCCAGCAGCCCTCCCGGGACAACCTTCGATAGCTACACCTTC
TRBJ2-5 many TRBD1 TRBV7-2 CASSLVGAGGQETQYF TGTGCCAGCAGCTTAGTAGGGGCAGGGGGTCAAGAGACCCAGTACTTC
TRBJ2-4 NA TRBD2 TRBV7-2 CASSPGRKNIQYF TGTGCCAGCAGCCCCGGGAGGAAAAACATTCAGTACTTC
TRBJ2-7 NA TRBD2 TRBV13 CASSLAASGGGEQYF TGTGCCAGCAGCTTAGCGGCTAGCGGGGGTGGCGAGCAGTACTTC
TRBJ2-1 once NA TRBV11-2 CASSLLRISYNEQFF TGTGCCAGCAGCTTATTGCGGATCTCCTACAATGAGCAGTTCTTC
TRBJ2-7 few TRBD1 TRBV7-9 CASSSSGTEYEQYF TGTGCCAGCAGCTCTTCCGGGACAGAGTACGAGCAGTACTTC
TRBJ1-5 few NA TRBV7-2 CASSPYRAYSNQPQHF TGTGCCAGCAGCCCCTATCGAGCTTATAGCAATCAGCCCCAGCATTTT
TRBJ1-2 NA TRBD1 TRBV6-1 CASSEEGTAEGYGYTF TGTGCCAGCAGTGAAGAGGGGACAGCCGAGGGCTATGGCTACACCTTC